A selection of T cell receptor beta chains follows, all from one sample in a study of response to subunit inactivated influenza vaccine. MiXCR was run by TCRdb on the RT-PCR reads, yielding one entry per CDR3 protein. This repertoire shows about 570,000 distinct CDR3 sequences, around 11% found once; its top ten account for roughly 11%. The data were also submitted as part of a second study, on T cells expressing NK-cell markers.

Sequencing used PBMCs from blood, obtained on the day of vaccination. These receptors were collected from a man aged 45 to 65 who received an inactivated influenza vaccine. The CDR3 runs from the conserved cysteine through the conserved F or W. A D gene is named only where the DNA matches it firmly. For some rows the clone size is stated as once, few or many, or as a class when expanded; others skip it.

V gene	J gene	D gene	clone size	CDR3 protein	CDR3 DNA
TRBV5-5	TRBJ1-6	TRBD1	few	CASSLETSQGRGSPLHF	TGTGCCAGCAGCTTGGAGACTTCACAGGGGAGAGGATCACCCCTCCACTTT
TRBV18	TRBJ2-3	.	few	CASSPRTHPGTDTQYF	TGTGCCAGCTCACCTCGGACTCACCCGGGCACAGATACGCAGTATTTT
TRBV27	TRBJ2-1	TRBD2	.	CASSPYLTSGITNEQFF	TGTGCCAGCAGTCCCTACCTTACTAGCGGGATTACCAATGAGCAGTTCTTC
TRBV20-1	TRBJ2-3	TRBD2	.	CSAAGTREVDTQYF	TGCAGTGCTGCCGGGACTAGGGAGGTAGATACGCAGTATTTT
TRBV29-1	TRBJ2-5	TRBD2	many	CSGKAGGLETQYF	TGCAGCGGGAAAGCGGGGGGGCTGGAGACCCAGTACTTC
TRBV6-2/TRBV6-3	TRBJ2-5	.	.	CASSKTRTQYF	TGTGCCAGCAGTAAGACACGTACCCAGTACTTC
TRBV7-6	TRBJ2-1	TRBD2	few	CASSSRGLAGEQFF	TGTGCCAGCAGCTCTAGGGGACTAGCGGGGGAGCAGTTCTTC
TRBV20-1	TRBJ2-3	TRBD2	few	CSAPRLAGDTQYF	TGCAGTGCCCCCCGACTAGCAGGCGATACGCAGTATTTT
TRBV2	TRBJ1-5	.	.	CASSELWGLSNQPQHF	TGTGCCAGCAGTGAATTGTGGGGGTTGAGCAATCAGCCCCAGCATTTT
TRBV5-1	TRBJ2-7	.	.	CASSLGTAHYEQYF	TGCGCCAGCAGCTTGGGTACAGCCCACTACGAGCAGTACTTC
TRBV6-6	TRBJ1-1	.	many	CASSYPSQGSTIF	TGTGCCAGCAGTTACCCCAGTCAGGGGTCCACGATCTTT
TRBV20-1	TRBJ2-3	TRBD2	many	CSAPRGGPTDTQYF	TGCAGTGCTCCCCGGGGGGGGCCCACAGATACGCAGTATTTT
TRBV12-3/TRBV12-4	TRBJ1-2	TRBD1	few	CASTPHRDRVSYGYTF	TGTGCCAGCACCCCTCACCGGGACAGGGTTTCGTATGGCTACACCTTC
TRBV7-6	TRBJ2-1	TRBD2	.	CASSLAGLAAYMSSYNEQFF	TGTGCCAGCAGCTTAGCGGGACTAGCGGCCTATATGAGCTCCTACAATGAGCAGTTCTTC
TRBV7-8	TRBJ1-1	.	.	CASSLRAGRDTEAFF	TGTGCCAGCAGCTTAAGAGCAGGGCGGGATACTGAAGCTTTCTTT
TRBV20-1	TRBJ2-1	.	.	CSAREFDEQFF	TGCAGTGCTAGAGAGTTCGATGAGCAGTTCTTC
TRBV19	TRBJ1-1	TRBD1	.	CASSTYRGSDTEAFF	TGTGCCAGTAGTACTTACAGGGGATCGGACACTGAAGCTTTCTTT
TRBV10-3	TRBJ2-5	.	few	CAISEGRGETQYF	TGTGCCATCTCCGAGGGCAGGGGAGAGACCCAGTACTTC
TRBV15	TRBJ2-5	TRBD2	.	CATSTHPMTSGVQETQYF	TGTGCCACCAGCACTCACCCGATGACTAGCGGGGTCCAAGAGACCCAGTACTTC
TRBV10-3	TRBJ2-5	.	few	CSTSEQVLQETQYF	TGTTCAACCTCGGAACAAGTCCTCCAAGAGACCCAGTACTTC
TRBV20-1	TRBJ2-1	TRBD2	few	CSARALAKTYNEQFF	TGCAGTGCTAGAGCACTAGCGAAGACCTACAATGAGCAGTTCTTC
TRBV20-1	TRBJ2-3	TRBD2	many	CSASRGRSTDTQYF	TGCAGTGCTAGTCGCGGGAGAAGCACAGATACGCAGTATTTT
TRBV4-2	TRBJ1-4	.	.	CASSQDPGAGEKLFF	TGTGCCAGCAGCCAAGATCCTGGGGCTGGGGAAAAACTGTTTTTT
TRBV20-1	TRBJ2-5	.	few	CSATGHPITQETQYF	TGCAGTGCTACAGGACACCCGATCACCCAAGAGACCCAGTACTTC
TRBV6-2/TRBV6-3	TRBJ1-1	.	.	CASSMIDWNTEAFF	TGTGCCAGCAGTATGATAGACTGGAACACTGAAGCTTTCTTT
TRBV5-1	TRBJ2-1	.	.	CASRGQGPYNEQFF	TGCGCCAGCAGAGGCCAGGGGCCTTACAATGAGCAGTTCTTC
TRBV5-1	TRBJ2-2	TRBD1	.	CASRPRDRRGGELFF	TGCGCCAGCAGGCCCCGGGACAGGAGGGGCGGGGAGCTGTTTTTT
TRBV11-2	TRBJ2-5	.	few	CASTPAGEETQYF	TGTGCCAGCACCCCAGCGGGTGAAGAGACCCAGTACTTC
TRBV20-1	TRBJ2-7	.	.	CSASERANYEQYF	TGCAGTGCTAGTGAGCGGGCAAACTACGAGCAGTACTTC
TRBV7-9	TRBJ1-2	TRBD1	many	CASSLGQGELGYTF	TGTGCCAGCAGCTTGGGGCAGGGGGAGCTTGGCTACACCTTC
TRBV29-1	TRBJ2-7	.	.	CSVGATYEQYF	TGCAGCGTTGGGGCTACCTACGAGCAGTACTTC
TRBV6-1	TRBJ1-5	TRBD1	few	CASRLTGGSQPQHF	TGTGCCAGCAGACTGACAGGGGGCAGTCAGCCCCAGCATTTT
TRBV15	TRBJ2-7	.	.	CATSRGPSYEQYF	TGTGCCACCAGCAGGGGACCATCCTACGAGCAGTACTTC
TRBV29-1	TRBJ2-1	TRBD2	few	CSGSGRAGVYNEQFF	TGCAGCGGTAGCGGGAGGGCCGGGGTTTACAATGAGCAGTTCTTC
TRBV10-3	TRBJ2-1	TRBD1	.	CAISRDRGVDEQFF	TGTGCCATCAGTCGGGACAGGGGGGTAGATGAGCAGTTCTTC
TRBV7-2	TRBJ2-1	.	.	CASSFGGSSSYNEQFF	TGTGCCAGCAGCTTTGGGGGTAGTTCCTCCTACAATGAGCAGTTCTTC
TRBV6-2/TRBV6-3	TRBJ1-1	.	few	CASSYSGRGETEAFF	TGTGCCAGCAGTTACTCCGGCCGGGGGGAAACTGAAGCTTTCTTT
TRBV4-1	TRBJ1-4	.	.	CASSQGGEKLFF	TGCGCCAGCAGCCAAGGCGGGGAAAAACTGTTTTTT
TRBV29-1	TRBJ2-3	.	many	CSVDRAPTDTQYF	TGCAGCGTTGACAGGGCCCCCACAGATACGCAGTATTTT
TRBV6-2/TRBV6-3	TRBJ1-5	.	few	CASSRTEERNQPQHF	TGTGCCAGCAGCCGGACAGAGGAACGCAATCAGCCCCAGCATTTT
TRBV5-1	TRBJ2-7	.	many	CASSLKGTFYEQYF	TGCGCCAGCAGCTTGAAGGGTACCTTCTACGAGCAGTACTTC
TRBV6-2/TRBV6-3	TRBJ1-1	TRBD1	few	CASTTRDSLMNTEAFF	TGTGCCAGCACCACCCGGGACAGCCTTATGAACACTGAAGCTTTCTTT
TRBV27	TRBJ2-7	TRBD1	.	CASSPTGLSYNEQYF	TGTGCCAGCAGTCCGACAGGGCTATCCTACAATGAGCAGTACTTC
TRBV6-2/TRBV6-3	TRBJ2-1	TRBD2	.	CASSWTSGHYNEQFF	TGTGCCAGCAGCTGGACTAGCGGCCACTACAATGAGCAGTTCTTC
TRBV24-1	TRBJ2-1	TRBD1	.	CATSDPGQGLYEQFF	TGTGCCACCAGTGACCCGGGACAGGGTTTGTATGAGCAGTTCTTC
TRBV5-6	TRBJ2-1	.	.	CASSLVGMGNEQFF	TGTGCCAGCAGCTTGGTGGGAATGGGCAATGAGCAGTTCTTC